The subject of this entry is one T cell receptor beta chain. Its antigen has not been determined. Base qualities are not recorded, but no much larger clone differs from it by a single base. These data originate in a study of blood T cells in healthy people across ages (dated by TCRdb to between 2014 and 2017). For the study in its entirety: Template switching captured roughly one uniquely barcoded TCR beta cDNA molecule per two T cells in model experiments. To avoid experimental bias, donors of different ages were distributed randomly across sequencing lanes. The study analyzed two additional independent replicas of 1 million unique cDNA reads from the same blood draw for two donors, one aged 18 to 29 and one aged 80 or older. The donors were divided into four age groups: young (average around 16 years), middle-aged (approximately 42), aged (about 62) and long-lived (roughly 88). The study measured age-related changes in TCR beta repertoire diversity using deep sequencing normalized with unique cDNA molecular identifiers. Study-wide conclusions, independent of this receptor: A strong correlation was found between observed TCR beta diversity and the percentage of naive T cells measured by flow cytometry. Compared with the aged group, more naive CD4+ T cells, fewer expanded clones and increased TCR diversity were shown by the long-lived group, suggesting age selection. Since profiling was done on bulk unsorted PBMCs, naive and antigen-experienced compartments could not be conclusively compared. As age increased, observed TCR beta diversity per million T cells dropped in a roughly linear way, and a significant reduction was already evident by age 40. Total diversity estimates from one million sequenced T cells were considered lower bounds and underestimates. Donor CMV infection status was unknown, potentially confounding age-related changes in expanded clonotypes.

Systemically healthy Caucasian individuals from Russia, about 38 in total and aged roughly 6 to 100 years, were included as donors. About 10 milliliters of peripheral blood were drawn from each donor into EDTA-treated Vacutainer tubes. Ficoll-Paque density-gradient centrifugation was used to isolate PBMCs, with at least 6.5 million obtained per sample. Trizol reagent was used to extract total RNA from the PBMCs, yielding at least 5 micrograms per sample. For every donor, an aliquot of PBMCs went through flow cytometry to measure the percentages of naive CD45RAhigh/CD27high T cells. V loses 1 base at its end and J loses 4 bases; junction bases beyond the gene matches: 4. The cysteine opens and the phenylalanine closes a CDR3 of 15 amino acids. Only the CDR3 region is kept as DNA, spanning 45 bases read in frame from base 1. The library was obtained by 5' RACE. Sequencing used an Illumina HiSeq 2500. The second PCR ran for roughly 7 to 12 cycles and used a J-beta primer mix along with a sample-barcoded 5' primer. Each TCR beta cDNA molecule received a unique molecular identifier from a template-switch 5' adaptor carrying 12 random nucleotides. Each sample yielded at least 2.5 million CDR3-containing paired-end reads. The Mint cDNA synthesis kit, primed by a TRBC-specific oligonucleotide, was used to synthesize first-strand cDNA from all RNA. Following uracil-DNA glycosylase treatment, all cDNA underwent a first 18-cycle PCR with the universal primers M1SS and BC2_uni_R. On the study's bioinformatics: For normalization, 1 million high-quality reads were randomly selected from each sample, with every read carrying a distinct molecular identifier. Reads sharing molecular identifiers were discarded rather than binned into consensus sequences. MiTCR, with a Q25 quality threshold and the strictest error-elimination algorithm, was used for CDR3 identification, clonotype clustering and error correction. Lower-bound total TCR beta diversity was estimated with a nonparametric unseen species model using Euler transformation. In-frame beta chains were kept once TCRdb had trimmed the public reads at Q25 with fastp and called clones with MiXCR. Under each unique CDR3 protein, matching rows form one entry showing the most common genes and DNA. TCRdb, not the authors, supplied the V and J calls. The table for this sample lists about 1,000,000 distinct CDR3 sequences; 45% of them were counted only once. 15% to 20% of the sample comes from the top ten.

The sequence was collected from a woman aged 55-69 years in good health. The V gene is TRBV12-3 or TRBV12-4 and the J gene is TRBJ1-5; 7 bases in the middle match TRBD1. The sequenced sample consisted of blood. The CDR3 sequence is CASSLGQGYNQPQHF. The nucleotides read TGTGCCAGCAGTTTAGGACAGGGATATAATCAGCCCCAGCATTTT.